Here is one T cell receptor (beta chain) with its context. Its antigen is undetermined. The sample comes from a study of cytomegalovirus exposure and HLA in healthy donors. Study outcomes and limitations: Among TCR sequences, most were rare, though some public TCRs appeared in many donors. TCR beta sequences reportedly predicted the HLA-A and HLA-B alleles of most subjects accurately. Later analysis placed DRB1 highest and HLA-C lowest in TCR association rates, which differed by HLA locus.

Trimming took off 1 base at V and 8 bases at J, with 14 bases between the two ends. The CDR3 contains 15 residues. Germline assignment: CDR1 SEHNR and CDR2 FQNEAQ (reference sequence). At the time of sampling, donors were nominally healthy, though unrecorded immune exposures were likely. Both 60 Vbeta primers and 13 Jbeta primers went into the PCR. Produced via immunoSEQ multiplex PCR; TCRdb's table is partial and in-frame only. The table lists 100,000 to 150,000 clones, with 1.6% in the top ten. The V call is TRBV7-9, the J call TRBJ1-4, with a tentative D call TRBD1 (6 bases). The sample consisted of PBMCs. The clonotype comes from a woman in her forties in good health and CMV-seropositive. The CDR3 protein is CASSLGSGEVEKLFF. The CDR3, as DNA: TGTGCCAGCAGCTTAGGGTCAGGGGAAGTGGAAAAACTGTTTTTT.